This T cell receptor (beta chain) was sequenced for a study of radiation and T cells in renal cell carcinoma. Here immunoSEQ multiplex PCR was the method, and the copy in TCRdb shows in-frame clones only, minus some. The sample contains some 7,900 clones, approximately 64% of which appear only once. Stated treatment: treatment-naive control, cytoreductive nephrectomy. V was pared by 2 bases and J by 2 bases, with 5 bases of the junction left unmatched. Germline V gene lookup returns CDR1 SGHTA and CDR2 FQGNSA. This CDR3 is built from 15 residues. The clonotype originates from a woman in her seventies with renal cell carcinoma. V usage is TRBV7-2 and J usage is TRBJ2-7; 8 nucleotides line up with TRBD2. This material consisted of tumor tissue, taken from a patient whose treatment was nephrectomy without radiotherapy. The CDR3 DNA reads TGTGCCAGCAGCTTACGGGGGGGCCGTCCCTACGAGCAGTACTTC. Translating gives CASSLRGGRPYEQYF.